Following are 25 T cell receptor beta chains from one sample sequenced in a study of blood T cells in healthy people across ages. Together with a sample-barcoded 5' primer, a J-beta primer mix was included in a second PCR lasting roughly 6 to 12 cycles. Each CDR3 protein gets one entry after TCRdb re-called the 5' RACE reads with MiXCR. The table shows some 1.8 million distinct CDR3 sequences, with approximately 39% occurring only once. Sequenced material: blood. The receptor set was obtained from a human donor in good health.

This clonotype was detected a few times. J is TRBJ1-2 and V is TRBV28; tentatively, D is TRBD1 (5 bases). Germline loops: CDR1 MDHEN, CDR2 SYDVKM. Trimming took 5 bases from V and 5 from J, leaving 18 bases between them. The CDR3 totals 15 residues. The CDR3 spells CASSILGTGMYGYTF. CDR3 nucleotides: TGTGCCAGCAGTATATTGGGGACTGGAATGTATGGCTACACCTTC.

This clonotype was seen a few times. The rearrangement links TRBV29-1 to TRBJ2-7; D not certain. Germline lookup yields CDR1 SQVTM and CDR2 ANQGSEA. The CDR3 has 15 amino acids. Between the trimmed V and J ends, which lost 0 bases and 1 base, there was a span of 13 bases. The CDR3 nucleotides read TGCAGCGTTGAAGATTATAGTGAGACGTCCTACGAGCAGTACTTC. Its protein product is CSVEDYSETSYEQYF.

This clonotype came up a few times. The CDR3 loop is CASSQDLAGLNTEAFF. CDR3 in DNA: TGTGCCAGCAGCCAAGATCTTGCAGGCCTGAACACTGAAGCTTTCTTT. The chain joins TRBV4-2 to TRBJ1-1; D unclear. V gave up 0 bases and J gave up 0 bases, with 11 bases separating them. This CDR3 contains 16 residues. Germline loops: CDR1 LGHNA, CDR2 YNFKEQ.

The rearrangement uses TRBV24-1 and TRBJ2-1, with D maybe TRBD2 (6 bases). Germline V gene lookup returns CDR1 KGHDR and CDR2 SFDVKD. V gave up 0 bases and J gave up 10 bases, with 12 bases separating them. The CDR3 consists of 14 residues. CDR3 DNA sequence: TGTGCCACCAGTGATTTGTCCGGGGGACCGGAGCAGTTCTTC. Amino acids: CATSDLSGGPEQFF.

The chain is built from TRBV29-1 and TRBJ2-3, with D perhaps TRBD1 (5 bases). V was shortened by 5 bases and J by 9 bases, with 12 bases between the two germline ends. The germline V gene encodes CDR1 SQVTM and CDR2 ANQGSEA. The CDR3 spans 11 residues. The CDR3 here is CSVTDSITQYF. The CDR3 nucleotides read TGCAGCGTTACAGACAGTATCACGCAGTATTTT.

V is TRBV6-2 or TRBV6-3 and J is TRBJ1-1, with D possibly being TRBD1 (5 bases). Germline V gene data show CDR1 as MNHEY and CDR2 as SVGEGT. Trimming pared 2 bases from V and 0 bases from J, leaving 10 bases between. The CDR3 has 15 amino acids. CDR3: CASSYEQGLNTEAFF. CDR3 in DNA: TGTGCCAGCAGTTACGAGCAGGGACTGAACACTGAAGCTTTCTTT.

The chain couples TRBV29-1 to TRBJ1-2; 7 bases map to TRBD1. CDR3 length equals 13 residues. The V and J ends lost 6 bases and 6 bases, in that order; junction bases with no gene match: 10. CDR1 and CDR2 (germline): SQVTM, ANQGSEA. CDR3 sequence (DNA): TGCAGCGTGTCCCCAGGGGGTGTTGATGGCTACACCTTC. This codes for CSVSPGGVDGYTF.

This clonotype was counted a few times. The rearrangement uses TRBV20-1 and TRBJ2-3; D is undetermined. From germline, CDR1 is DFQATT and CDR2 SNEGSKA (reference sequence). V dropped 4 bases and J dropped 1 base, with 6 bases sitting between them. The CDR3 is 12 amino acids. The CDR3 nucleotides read TGCAGTGCTACCGCCCGCACAGATACGCAGTATTTT. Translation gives CSATARTDTQYF.

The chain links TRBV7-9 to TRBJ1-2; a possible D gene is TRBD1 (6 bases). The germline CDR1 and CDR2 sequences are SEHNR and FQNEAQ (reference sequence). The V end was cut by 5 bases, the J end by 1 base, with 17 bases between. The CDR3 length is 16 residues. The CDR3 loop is CASSPGAGDRNYGYTF. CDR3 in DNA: TGTGCCAGCAGCCCAGGGGCGGGGGACCGTAACTATGGCTACACCTTC.

The CDR3 loop is CASGLGDSGRETQYF. CDR3 in DNA: TGTGCTAGTGGTTTGGGGGACAGCGGACGGGAGACCCAGTACTTC. The chain joins TRBV12-5 to TRBJ2-5; 7 bases map to TRBD1. The CDR3 runs to 15 residues. The germline V gene encodes CDR1 LGHNT and CDR2 FRNRAP. Unmatched junction bases numbered 7, after V lost 1 base and J lost 5 bases.

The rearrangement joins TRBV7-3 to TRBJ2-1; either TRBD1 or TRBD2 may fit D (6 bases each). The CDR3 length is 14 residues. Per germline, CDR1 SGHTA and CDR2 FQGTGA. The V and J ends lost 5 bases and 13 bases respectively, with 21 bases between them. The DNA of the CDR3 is TGTGCCAGCAGCCCCCAGGGGTCGGGGGACACCCAGTTCTTC. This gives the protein CASSPQGSGDTQFF.

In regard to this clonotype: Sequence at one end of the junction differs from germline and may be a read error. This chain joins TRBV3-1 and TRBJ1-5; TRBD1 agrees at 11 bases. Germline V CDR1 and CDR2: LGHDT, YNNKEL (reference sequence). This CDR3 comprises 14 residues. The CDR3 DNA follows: TGTGCTAGCAGCCAGGGACAGGGGGATCAGCCCCAGCATTTT. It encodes CASSQGQGDQPQHF.

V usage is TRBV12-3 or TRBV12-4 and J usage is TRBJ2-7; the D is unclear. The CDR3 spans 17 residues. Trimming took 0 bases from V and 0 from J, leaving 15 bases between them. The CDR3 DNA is TGTGCCAGCAGTTTAGCTTTGAGCCAGCTTAGCTCCTACGAGCAGTACTTC. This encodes CASSLALSQLSSYEQYF.

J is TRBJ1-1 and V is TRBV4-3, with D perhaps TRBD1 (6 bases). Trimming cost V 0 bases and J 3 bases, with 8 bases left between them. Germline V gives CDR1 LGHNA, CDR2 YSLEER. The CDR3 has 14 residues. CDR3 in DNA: TGCGCCAGCAGCCAAGATCAGGGGCACACTGAAGCTTTCTTT. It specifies CASSQDQGHTEAFF.

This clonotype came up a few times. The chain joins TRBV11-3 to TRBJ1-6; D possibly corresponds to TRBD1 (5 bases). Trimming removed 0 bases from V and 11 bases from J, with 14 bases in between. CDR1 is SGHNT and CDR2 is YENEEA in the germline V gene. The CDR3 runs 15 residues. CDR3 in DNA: TGTGCCAGCAGCTTAGACCATCGGGACCGAGCACCCCTCCACTTT. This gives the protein CASSLDHRDRAPLHF.

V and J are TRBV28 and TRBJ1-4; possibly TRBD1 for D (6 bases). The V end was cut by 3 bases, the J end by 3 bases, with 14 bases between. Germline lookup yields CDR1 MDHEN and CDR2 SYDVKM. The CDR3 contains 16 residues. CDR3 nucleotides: TGTGCCAGCAGTTTGTTGGTATCAGGGGCTAATGAAAAACTGTTTTTT. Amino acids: CASSLLVSGANEKLFF.

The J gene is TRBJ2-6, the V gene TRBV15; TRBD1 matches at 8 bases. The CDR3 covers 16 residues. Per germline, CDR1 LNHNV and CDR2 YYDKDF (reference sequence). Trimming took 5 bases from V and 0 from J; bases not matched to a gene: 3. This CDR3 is CATSPGGHSGANVLTF. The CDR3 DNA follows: TGTGCCACCAGCCCAGGGGGCCACTCTGGGGCCAACGTCCTGACTTTC.

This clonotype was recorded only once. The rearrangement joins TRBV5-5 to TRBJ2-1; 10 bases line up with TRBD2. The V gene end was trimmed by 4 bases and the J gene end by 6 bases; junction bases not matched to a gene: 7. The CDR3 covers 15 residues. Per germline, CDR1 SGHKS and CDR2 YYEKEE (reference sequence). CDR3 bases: TGTGCCAGCAGCAAGCGGGAGGGCATGTCCAATGAGCAGTTCTTC. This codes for CASSKREGMSNEQFF.

The DNA for the CDR3 is TGTGCCACCAGTGATCGGGCGGAAGGAGCTTTCTTT. This gives the protein CATSDRAEGAFF. The chain recombines TRBV24-1 with TRBJ1-1; D gene uncertain. Trimming took 3 bases from V and 10 from J, leaving 11 bases between them. In germline, CDR1 is KGHDR, CDR2 SFDVKD. This CDR3 has 12 amino acids.

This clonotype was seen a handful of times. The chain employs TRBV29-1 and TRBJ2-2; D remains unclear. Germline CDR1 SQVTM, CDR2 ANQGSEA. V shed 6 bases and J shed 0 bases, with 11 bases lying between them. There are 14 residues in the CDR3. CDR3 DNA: TGCAGCGTGAGGTTAAGTGCGAACACCGGGGAGCTGTTTTTT. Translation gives CSVRLSANTGELFF.

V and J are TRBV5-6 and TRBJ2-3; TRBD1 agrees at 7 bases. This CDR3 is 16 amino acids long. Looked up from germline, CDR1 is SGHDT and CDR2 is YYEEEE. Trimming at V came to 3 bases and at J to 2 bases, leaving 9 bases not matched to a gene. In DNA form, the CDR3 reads TGTGCCAGCAGCTCACAGGGGTTAGGGTCCACAGATACGCAGTATTTT. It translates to CASSSQGLGSTDTQYF.

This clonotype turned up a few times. This CDR3 is CASSSGTIAYEQYF. For the CDR3, the DNA is TGTGCCAGCAGCTCCGGGACAATCGCCTACGAGCAGTACTTC. The rearrangement joins TRBV5-5 to TRBJ2-7; D possibly corresponds to TRBD1 (6 bases). Germline assignment: CDR1 SGHKS and CDR2 YYEKEE (reference sequence). This CDR3 contains 14 residues. Deletions cut 3 bases from V and 2 bases from J, with 12 bases between. Full variable domain (remainder filled in from reference TRBV5-5 and TRBJ2-7): DAGVTQSPTHLIKTRGQQVTLRCSPISGHKSVSWYQQVLGQGPQFIFQYYEKEERGRGNFPDRFSARQFPNYSSELNVNALLLGDSALYLCASSSGTIAYEQYFGPGTRLTVT.

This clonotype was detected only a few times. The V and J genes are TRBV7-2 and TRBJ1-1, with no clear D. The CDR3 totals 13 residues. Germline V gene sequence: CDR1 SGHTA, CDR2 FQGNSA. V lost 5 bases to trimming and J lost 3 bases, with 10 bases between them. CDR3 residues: CASSPLRDTEAFF. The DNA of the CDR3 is TGTGCCAGCAGCCCCCTGCGGGACACTGAAGCTTTCTTT. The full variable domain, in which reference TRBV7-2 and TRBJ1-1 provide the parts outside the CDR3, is GAGVSQSPSNKVTEKGKDVELRCDPISGHTALYWYRQSLGQGLEFLIYFQGNSAPDKSGLPSDRFSAERTGGSVSTLTIQRTQQEDSAVYLCASSPLRDTEAFFGQGTRLTVV.

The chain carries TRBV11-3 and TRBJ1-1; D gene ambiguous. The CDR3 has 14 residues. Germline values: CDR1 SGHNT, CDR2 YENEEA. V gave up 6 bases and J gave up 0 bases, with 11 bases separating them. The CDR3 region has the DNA TGTGCCAGCAGTCCCATCCCAGTGAACACTGAAGCTTTCTTT. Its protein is CASSPIPVNTEAFF.

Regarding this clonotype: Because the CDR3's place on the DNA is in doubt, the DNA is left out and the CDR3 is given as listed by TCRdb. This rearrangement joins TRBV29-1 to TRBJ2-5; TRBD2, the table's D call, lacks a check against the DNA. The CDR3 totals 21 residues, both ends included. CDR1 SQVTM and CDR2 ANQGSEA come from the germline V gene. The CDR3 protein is CSQVGAQGQIDGYTFGSEQYF.